These 3 T cell receptor beta chains share one sample of origin, sequenced in a study of glioma-infiltrating T cells after dendritic cell vaccination. Some clones are missing from TCRdb's copy, which holds only in-frame ones; the method was immunoSEQ multiplex PCR. Among about 82,000 clones listed, roughly 90% were seen once. The sequences come from blood, collected before dendritic cell vaccination. These receptors originate from a human donor with glioblastoma.

The chain employs TRBV7-9 and TRBJ2-5; maybe TRBD1 (5 bases). With 10 bases removed from V and 4 bases from J, the gap between germline ends came to 7 bases. This CDR3 is built from 10 residues. From germline, CDR1 is SEHNR and CDR2 FQNEAQ (reference sequence). The CDR3 here is CATRGETQYF. CDR3 DNA sequence: TGTGCCACTAGGGGAGAGACCCAGTACTTC. Full variable domain (rest looked up from reference TRBV7-9 and TRBJ2-5): DTGVSQNPRHKITKRGQNVTFRCDPISEHNRLYWYRQTLGQGPEFLTYFQNEAQLEKSRLLSDRFSAERPKGSFSTLEIQRTEQGDSAMYLCATRGETQYFGPGTRLLVL.

This chain links TRBV6-1 with TRBJ1-4; D unresolved. Germline values: CDR1 MNHNS, CDR2 SASEGT. V lost 3 bases and J lost 7, with 12 bases in between. The CDR3 totals 14 residues. This CDR3 reads CASSERAIGEKLFF. The CDR3 DNA is TGTGCCAGCAGTGAGAGGGCGATTGGTGAAAAACTGTTTTTT.

The chain combines TRBV18 with TRBJ2-1, with 9 positions matching TRBD1. This CDR3 is built from 22 residues. The ends lost 1 base at V and 4 bases at J; junction bases unmatched: 23. Germline-derived CDR1 and CDR2 are KGHSH and LQKENI. DNA for the CDR3: TGTGCCAGCTCACCACGTCGCCTCCCGCGACCACCGGGACAGGGAAAATACAATGAGCAGTTCTTC. Residues: CASSPRRLPRPPGQGKYNEQFF.